This T cell receptor (beta chain) stems from a study of radiation and T cells in renal cell carcinoma. This CDR3 is 17 amino acids long. Time point reported: blood 2 weeks post-SBRT. Treatment given: 15 Gy SBRT to primary tumor, nephrectomy 4 weeks later. The table lists this clone with a count of one. Profiling relied on immunoSEQ multiplex PCR, and the TCRdb table lists in-frame clones only, not all of them. Here the sample spans 120,000 or so clones, more than 75% being singletons. The TCR sequence derives from an older woman with renal cell carcinoma. The input for sequencing was blood, taken from a patient whose treatment included radiotherapy and nephrectomy. The J gene is TRBJ2-7, the V gene TRBV21-1; TRBD2 is the table's D call, not checked against the DNA. TRBV21-1 is marked as a pseudogene. CDR3 DNA sequence: TGTGCCAGCAGTAAAGATTTCCAGCGGGGCCCCTCCTACGAGCAGTACTTC. It yields the protein CASSKDFQRGPSYEQYF.